These T cell receptor beta chains were read from a single sample in a study of Tregs in tolerant kidney transplant recipients. TCRdb's copy holds only in-frame clones and misses some; the assay was immunoSEQ multiplex PCR. The table shows about 64,000 clones, with approximately 98% occurring only once. This specimen was Tregs from blood, taken before the transplant. These TCRs come from a human donor who received a combined kidney and bone marrow transplant. CDR3s include the opening cysteine and the closing phenylalanine or tryptophan. Fields, in order: J gene, clone size, CDR3 length, V gene, CDR3 protein. Clone sizes are given selectively: once, few, many, or a class where the clone is expanded.

J: TRBJ2-1; size: .; length: 12; V: TRBV5-1; CDR3: CASSPDRTGQFF
J: TRBJ2-3; size: .; length: 16; V: TRBV6-1; CDR3: CASSELDRASTDTQYF
J: TRBJ2-3; size: .; length: 13; V: TRBV11-3; CDR3: CASSFGSTDTQYF
J: TRBJ2-7; size: .; length: 14; V: TRBV29-1; CDR3: CSVEVQGRAYEQYF
J: TRBJ2-3; size: .; length: 15; V: TRBV6-4; CDR3: CASSDSGATTDTQYF
J: TRBJ1-1; size: .; length: 14; V: TRBV18; CDR3: CASSPRTGVTEAFF
J: TRBJ1-1; size: .; length: 14; V: TRBV4-3; CDR3: CASSQLGQGTEAFF
J: TRBJ1-1; size: .; length: 18; V: TRBV21-1; CDR3: CASTDLAGTSKGNTEAFF
J: TRBJ1-1; size: .; length: 14; V: TRBV18; CDR3: CASSPGQGDGEAFF
J: TRBJ1-4; size: .; length: 14; V: TRBV18; CDR3: CASSPGQTNEKLFF
J: TRBJ2-7; size: .; length: 15; V: TRBV7-6; CDR3: CASSISGTSSYEQYF
J: TRBJ1-2; size: .; length: 11; V: TRBV10-3; CDR3: CAISNGDGYTF
J: TRBJ2-7; size: .; length: 11; V: TRBV11-2; CDR3: CASSLTYEQYF
J: TRBJ2-7; size: .; length: 10; V: TRBV7-3; CDR3: CASAARGQYF
J: TRBJ1-3; size: once; length: 15; V: TRBV7-2; CDR3: CASSLTSGGGNTIYF
J: TRBJ1-2; size: .; length: 14; V: TRBV5-5; CDR3: CASSGLTGGDGYTF
J: TRBJ2-7; size: .; length: 12; V: TRBV19; CDR3: CASRGGGAEQYF
J: TRBJ1-2; size: .; length: 16; V: TRBV5-1; CDR3: CASSVTGLDIFYGYTF
J: TRBJ2-3; size: once; length: 17; V: TRBV9; CDR3: CASSAPQGGGGYDTQYF
J: TRBJ2-3; size: .; length: 15; V: TRBV7-8; CDR3: CASSRSGSVTDTQYF
J: TRBJ1-5; size: .; length: 13; V: TRBV2; CDR3: CASSGTYNQPQHF
J: TRBJ1-2; size: .; length: 13; V: TRBV19; CDR3: CASSITGGGGYTF
J: TRBJ1-3; size: .; length: 19; V: TRBV9; CDR3: CASSVESPGAGLSGNTIYF
J: TRBJ2-3; size: .; length: 14; V: TRBV14; CDR3: CASSARDTTDTQYF
J: TRBJ2-1; size: .; length: 17; V: TRBV4-3; CDR3: CASSQKVAGGSYNEQFF
J: TRBJ2-7; size: .; length: 13; V: TRBV29-1; CDR3: CSVGRGMRDEQYF
J: TRBJ1-1; size: once; length: 12; V: TRBV7-8; CDR3: CASSLAYSEAFF
J: TRBJ2-2; size: few; length: 16; V: TRBV30; CDR3: CAWSPGTSGNTGELFF
J: TRBJ1-2; size: .; length: 13; V: TRBV5-1; CDR3: CASSLLSGEGYTF
J: TRBJ2-7; size: .; length: 12; V: TRBV30; CDR3: CAWSARGYEQYF
J: TRBJ1-1; size: .; length: 16; V: TRBV21-1; CDR3: CASSKEDAGAIAEAFF
J: TRBJ2-5; size: .; length: 17; V: TRBV15; CDR3: CATSRTATLTVQETQYF
J: TRBJ2-1; size: .; length: 15; V: TRBV4-3; CDR3: CASSPNRAPFNEQFF
J: TRBJ2-7; size: .; length: 15; V: TRBV9; CDR3: CASSVGTSGKYEQYF
J: TRBJ1-5; size: .; length: 14; V: TRBV5-1; CDR3: CASSEWPGDQPQHF
J: TRBJ2-1; size: .; length: 11; V: TRBV10-3; CDR3: CATGRGNEQFF
J: TRBJ1-2; size: .; length: 13; V: TRBV5-5; CDR3: CASSFPGNYGYTF
J: TRBJ2-7; size: .; length: 14; V: TRBV11-3; CDR3: CASSSRDRVYEQYF
J: TRBJ2-1; size: once; length: 14; V: TRBV4-1; CDR3: CASSPGVAYNEQFF
J: TRBJ1-5; size: .; length: 17; V: TRBV18; CDR3: CASSPTGRGYSNQPQHF
J: TRBJ1-5; size: .; length: 15; V: TRBV25-1; CDR3: CASSPSTGVRQPQHF
J: TRBJ2-7; size: once; length: 17; V: TRBV4-3; CDR3: CASSRRATGTGWDEQYF
J: TRBJ2-5; size: .; length: 13; V: TRBV7-3; CDR3: CASSFSGGETQYF
J: TRBJ1-1; size: few; length: 17; V: TRBV4-1; CDR3: CASSQAIDRPHLPEAFF
J: TRBJ2-7; size: .; length: 16; V: TRBV27; CDR3: CASSFSYASLIREQYF
J: TRBJ1-2; size: .; length: 12; V: TRBV29-1; CDR3: CSAGASGGGYTF
J: TRBJ2-4; size: .; length: 15; V: TRBV11-1; CDR3: CASSSAGGAKNIQYF
J: TRBJ2-7; size: .; length: 12; V: TRBV2; CDR3: CASSEVRGRKYF
J: TRBJ1-5; size: .; length: 15; V: TRBV5-1; CDR3: CASSLEAGTRQPQHF
J: TRBJ2-1; size: .; length: 17; V: TRBV7-2; CDR3: CASSLNPSSGRHNEQFF
J: TRBJ2-1; size: .; length: 14; V: TRBV6-6; CDR3: CASSYGTTYNEQFF
J: TRBJ2-5; size: once; length: 18; V: TRBV9; CDR3: CASSVGPSGGVWGETQYF
J: TRBJ2-7; size: .; length: 12; V: TRBV29-1; CDR3: CSVGTGLYEQYF